What follows are 24 T cell receptor beta chains derived from one specimen sequenced in a study of T cells in Graves' hyperthyroidism and ophthalmopathy. Authors of the study amplified TCR beta CDR3 regions from RNA transcripts. The HTBI set primed first-round TCR CDR3 RT-PCR. TCRdb re-called the multiplex PCR reads through MiXCR, storing one row per CDR3 protein. The sample consists of around 340,000 distinct CDR3 sequences, 15% to 20% of them appearing once. Specimen: blood. The receptors were gathered from a woman aged 40 to 49 with Graves' ophthalmopathy.

This clonotype was seen at least ten times. This rearrangement joins TRBV19 to TRBJ2-5; D is unresolved. Trimming removed 7 bases at V and 5 bases at J, with 14 bases between. CDR3 length: 13 residues. The germline CDR1 and CDR2 sequences are LNHDA and SQIVND (reference sequence). In nucleotides, the CDR3 is TGTGCCAGTATGGGTCCTTTCTGGGAGACCCAGTACTTC. Translating it yields CASMGPFWETQYF.

This clonotype was found a few times. Germline and junction disagree at one end, which may indicate a read error. The chain joins TRBV12-3 or TRBV12-4 to TRBJ1-1; D is uncertain. The CDR3 runs to 11 residues. As DNA, the CDR3 is TGTGCCATCAGTTTGGTGGATGAAGCTTGCTTT. Its protein is CAISLVDEACF.

This clonotype was picked up many times. V gene TRBV19 combines with J gene TRBJ2-7; the D call may be TRBD1 or TRBD2 (5 bases each). The germline V and J ends were trimmed by 3 bases and 3 bases, with 9 bases remaining between them. Germline CDR1 reads LNHDA; CDR2 reads SQIVND (reference sequence). The CDR3 has 13 residues. CDR3 nucleotide sequence: TGTGCCAGTAGTATCCAGGGAGACTACGAGCAGTACTTC. Encoded protein: CASSIQGDYEQYF.

The chain employs TRBV5-6 and TRBJ2-5; D may correspond to TRBD1 or TRBD2 (6 bases each). The CDR3 covers 16 residues. Trimming cost V 0 bases and J 3 bases, with 15 bases left between them. Germline values: CDR1 SGHDT, CDR2 YYEEEE. Written as DNA, the CDR3 is TGTGCCAGCAGCTTGGGCGGGACATGGACGAAAGAGACCCAGTACTTC. Residues: CASSLGGTWTKETQYF.

This clonotype was seen repeatedly, ten times or more. The CDR3 nucleotides are TGTGCCAGCACAGGGGGGCTCTCGAGCAATCAGCCCCAGCATTTT. It translates to CASTGGLSSNQPQHF. This chain uses TRBV2 with TRBJ1-5; 7 bases match TRBD1. The CDR3 runs 15 residues. Germline V gene lookup returns CDR1 SNHLY and CDR2 FYNNEI. Germline trimming cut 7 bases from V and 1 base from J; bases unmatched to any gene: 7.

This clonotype has at least ten counts. V is TRBV5-1 and J is TRBJ2-7, with 9 bases lining up with TRBD2. In germline, CDR1 is SGHRS, CDR2 YFSETQ. This CDR3 contains 18 residues. The V gene end was trimmed by 3 bases and the J gene end by 2 bases; junction bases not matched to a gene: 15. CDR3 in DNA: TGCGCCAGCAGCTCGGGGGTGGGGGCAGCGGGAGGCCCCTACGAGCAGTACTTC. Translating gives CASSSGVGAAGGPYEQYF.

This clonotype was counted many times. V is TRBV20-1 and J is TRBJ2-7; 7 nucleotides match TRBD1. Germline assignment: CDR1 DFQATT and CDR2 SNEGSKA (reference sequence). This CDR3 has 15 residues. The trim removed 5 bases at V and 0 bases at J, leaving 10 bases unmatched. The CDR3 DNA follows: TGCAGTGCTCCGACGCCGGGACAGACCTCCTACGAGCAGTACTTC. As protein: CSAPTPGQTSYEQYF.

This clonotype was counted at least ten times. CDR3 in amino acids: CASRSRDRASEQYF. In DNA form, the CDR3 reads TGTGCCAGCAGAAGCCGGGACAGGGCCTCCGAGCAGTACTTC. The V and J genes are TRBV27 and TRBJ2-7; 9 bases match TRBD1. Germline V gene data show CDR1 as MNHEY and CDR2 as SMNVEV (reference sequence). The CDR3 contains 14 residues. V was pared by 6 bases and J by 6 bases, with 9 bases of the junction left unmatched.

This clonotype was seen many times. The chain joins TRBV5-1 to TRBJ1-1; D gene uncertain. V was cut by 7 bases and J by 1 base, with 17 bases left in between. The germline V gene encodes CDR1 SGHRS and CDR2 YFSETQ. This CDR3 has 15 amino acids. This CDR3 reads CASRFNRVPNTEAFF. CDR3 coding DNA: TGCGCCAGCCGGTTCAATCGCGTGCCGAACACTGAAGCTTTCTTT.

This clonotype has a count of ten or more. This rearrangement joins TRBV18 to TRBJ1-4; D remains ambiguous. The CDR3 covers 14 residues. In germline, CDR1 is KGHSH, CDR2 LQKENI. The ends were cut back, 3 bases at V and 4 bases at J, with 9 bases in the middle. CDR3 coding DNA: TGTGCCAGCTCACCGCGAGAGTTTAATGAAAAACTGTTTTTT. It specifies CASSPREFNEKLFF. Using reference TRBV18 and TRBJ1-4 for the parts outside the CDR3, the full variable domain is NAGVMQNPRHLVRRRGQEARLRCSPMKGHSHVYWYRQLPEEGLKFMVYLQKENIIDESGMPKERFSAEFPKEGPSILRIQQVVRGDSAAYFCASSPREFNEKLFFGSGTQLSVL.

The table lists this clonotype with many counts. V is TRBV5-1 and J is TRBJ2-7, with TRBD2 matching 7 bases. The germline CDR1 and CDR2 sequences are SGHRS and YFSETQ. The CDR3 runs to 15 residues. V lost 1 base to trimming and J lost 5 bases; unmatched junction nucleotides: 9. CDR3 in amino acids: CASSLNKLAVDEQYF. The CDR3 region has the DNA TGCGCCAGCAGCTTGAATAAGCTAGCGGTCGACGAGCAGTACTTC.

This clonotype has at least ten counts. This sequence joins TRBV5-1 and TRBJ2-5; 8 bases match TRBD2. There are 14 residues in the CDR3. CDR1 is SGHRS and CDR2 is YFSETQ in the germline V gene. V lost 1 base to trimming and J lost 5 bases; unmatched junction nucleotides: 4. The CDR3 is CASSLLAGRETQYF. CDR3 nucleotides: TGCGCCAGCAGCTTGCTAGCGGGTAGGGAGACCCAGTACTTC.

This clonotype appeared many times. The chain uses TRBV28 and TRBJ2-5; maybe TRBD1 (6 bases). Germline V gene sequence: CDR1 MDHEN, CDR2 SYDVKM. Deletions cut 8 bases from V and 4 bases from J, with 11 bases between. This CDR3 is built from 12 residues. The CDR3 bases are TGTGCCAGCGGTACAGGGCTAGAGACCCAGTACTTC. Translating it yields CASGTGLETQYF.

This chain links TRBV27 with TRBJ1-6; D unresolved. This CDR3 is 15 amino acids long. Germline V gene data show CDR1 as MNHEY and CDR2 as SMNVEV (reference sequence). Trimming stripped 1 base from V and 8 bases from J, with 12 bases between. The CDR3 coding sequence is TGTGCCAGCAGTTTATACCGGCCACCCTATTCACCCCTCCACTTT. This codes for CASSLYRPPYSPLHF.

On this clonotype itself: Just one base apart from a much larger clone, this may be a read error. The chain recombines TRBV5-1 with TRBJ1-2, with a tentative D call TRBD1 (5 bases). The germline gives CDR1 SGHRS, CDR2 YFSETQ. The length of the CDR3 is 15 residues. CDR3 amino acids: CVSSLAGRERYGYTF. In DNA, the CDR3 is TGCGTCAGCAGCTTGGCCGGCAGGGAACGCTATGGCTACACCTTC.

At least ten counts were recorded for this clonotype. This sequence joins TRBV19 and TRBJ1-5; 9 bases agree with TRBD1. Germline V gene data show CDR1 as LNHDA and CDR2 as SQIVND (reference sequence). Trimming took 3 bases from V and 3 from J; bases not matched to a gene: 3. The CDR3 runs to 15 residues. The CDR3 bases are TGTGCCAGTAGTATTGACAGGGGGTACAATCAGCCCCAGCATTTT. Amino acids: CASSIDRGYNQPQHF.

This clonotype was counted at least ten times. This sequence joins TRBV9 and TRBJ1-1; D possibly corresponds to TRBD1 (6 bases). Trimming left V 0 bases short and J 1 base short, with 7 bases between. CDR1 is SGDLS and CDR2 is YYNGEE in the germline V gene. The CDR3 consists of 14 residues. CDR3 in DNA: TGTGCCAGCAGCGTAGAGGGACAGAACACTGAAGCTTTCTTT. It translates to CASSVEGQNTEAFF.

The chain has TRBV5-1 and TRBJ1-1, with 9 bases fitting TRBD1. After removal of 8 bases from V and 1 base from J, the junction contained 3 bases not matched to a gene. CDR1 and CDR2 from the germline V gene are SGHRS and YFSETQ. CDR3 length: 13 residues. The CDR3 spells CASPTGGNTEAFF. The CDR3 region has the DNA TGCGCCAGTCCGACAGGGGGGAACACTGAAGCTTTCTTT.

This clonotype came up many times. V usage is TRBV27 and J usage is TRBJ2-7, with D perhaps matching TRBD1 or TRBD2 (6 bases each). From germline, CDR1 is MNHEY and CDR2 SMNVEV (reference sequence). The length of the CDR3 is 13 residues. V was pared by 8 bases and J by 3 bases, with 14 bases between. CDR3: CASGGRGGYEQYF. Written as DNA, the CDR3 is TGTGCCAGCGGGGGGAGAGGGGGCTACGAGCAGTACTTC.

This clonotype was recorded at least ten times. The chain has TRBV4-3 and TRBJ1-5; maybe TRBD1 (6 bases). Germline assignment: CDR1 LGHNA and CDR2 YSLEER. The CDR3 extends over 14 amino acids. The V end lost 2 bases, the J end lost 4 bases, and 9 bases lay between the germline ends. CDR3 sequence reads: CASSQQQGNQPQHF. The DNA for the CDR3 is TGCGCCAGCAGCCAACAACAGGGAAATCAGCCCCAGCATTTT.

The chain has TRBV7-2 and TRBJ2-5, with D possibly being TRBD2 (6 bases). The CDR3 is 15 amino acids. The germline V and J ends were trimmed by 3 bases and 2 bases, with 13 bases remaining between them. The germline CDR1 and CDR2 sequences are SGHTA and FQGNSA. DNA of the CDR3: TGTGCCAGCAGCTTGTTCAGGGCGGGGCAAGAGACCCAGTACTTC. As protein: CASSLFRAGQETQYF.

The CDR3 reads CSARDRAHYGYTF. The CDR3 DNA is TGCAGTGCTAGGGACAGGGCACACTATGGCTACACCTTC. The chain carries TRBV20-1 and TRBJ1-2, with 8 bases lining up with TRBD1. CDR3 length equals 13 residues. The junction had 3 bases not matched to a gene; V was cut back by 3 bases and J by 3 bases. Germline V lookup: CDR1 DFQATT, CDR2 SNEGSKA (reference sequence).

This clonotype was seen ten or more times. V usage is TRBV7-2 and J usage is TRBJ1-1; TRBD1 might be the D (5 bases). The CDR3 runs to 14 residues. The germline V gene has CDR1 SGHTA and CDR2 FQGNSA. The CDR3 nucleotides are TGTGCGAGGAAGGACACTGCAAGGAACACTGAAGCTTTCTTT. Its translation: CARKDTARNTEAFF.

In its sample, this clonotype was seen many times. The chain has TRBV6-1 and TRBJ2-5; 10 bases align to TRBD1. Germline lookup yields CDR1 MNHNS and CDR2 SASEGT. This CDR3 spans 14 amino acids. Germline trimming cut 8 bases from V and 5 bases from J; bases unmatched to any gene: 8. CDR3 residues: CASGRDRGRETQYF. The CDR3, as DNA: TGTGCCAGCGGTAGGGACAGGGGTAGGGAGACCCAGTACTTC.